The present TCR beta chain was sequenced within a study of neurological immune-mediated disorders. There are many counts of this clonotype. A blood bank in Maryland, USA, provided the volunteers who served as healthy controls. The cDNA came from 5'RACE, which used 10-nucleotide random UMIs. TCRdb analysed the 5' RACE reads with MiXCR anew, one entry per CDR3 protein. The sample lists tens of thousands of distinct CDR3 sequences, 9.4% occurring once. The CDR3 length is 14 residues. The V end lost 4 bases, the J end lost 3 bases, and 13 bases lay between the germline ends. The germline V gene has CDR1 LNHDA and CDR2 SQIVND (reference sequence).

This sequence was found in a man between 50 and 59 years old in good health. The V and J genes are TRBV19 and TRBJ2-7, with D uncertain. Source material: PBMCs. CDR3 protein: CASSTEAGNYEQYF. As DNA, the CDR3 is TGTGCCAGTAGTACTGAAGCAGGTAACTACGAGCAGTACTTC.